Below, 25 T cell receptor beta chains from the same sample are listed, as sequenced in a study of molecular identifiers for immune sequencing clone quantification. TCRdb passed the PCR reads through MiXCR, listing each CDR3 protein once. The data show under 350,000 distinct CDR3 sequences, roughly a quarter seen once. The sequenced material came from naive CD8+ T cells from blood, with Jurkat cell RNA spiked in. The subset: FACS-sorted CD8+CD4-CCR7+CD45RA+ naive T cells. The receptors come from a human donor in good health. Some libraries in this study had Jurkat cell RNA spiked in.

On this clonotype: A much larger clone differs from this one at a single base, so this may be a read error. V and J are TRBV5-1 and TRBJ2-7, with 9 bases lining up with TRBD2. The CDR3 runs to 14 residues. CDR1 SGHRS and CDR2 YFSETQ come from the germline V gene. This CDR3 reads CASSLASGAYEQSF. Here the CDR3 DNA reads TGCGCCAGCAGCTTGGCTAGCGGGGCCTACGAGCAGTCCTTC.

There are many counts of this clonotype. The CDR3 DNA follows: TGTGCCAGCAGCCAAGATGTATTCTCTGGGGCCAACGTCCTGACTTTC. Translating gives CASSQDVFSGANVLTF. The chain combines TRBV3-1 with TRBJ2-6; D remains unclear. Trimming stripped 0 bases from V and 0 bases from J, with 6 bases between. This CDR3 comprises 16 residues. The germline gives CDR1 LGHDT, CDR2 YNNKEL (reference sequence).

Many counts were recorded for this clonotype. The V and J genes are TRBV2 and TRBJ2-3; no clear D. V was shortened by 0 bases and J by 5 bases, with 9 bases between the two germline ends. Germline CDR1 and CDR2: SNHLY and FYNNEI. The CDR3 is 14 residues long. The CDR3 here is CASSEARWRDTQYF. CDR3 DNA: TGTGCCAGCAGTGAAGCGCGGTGGCGAGATACGCAGTATTTT.

This clonotype has at least ten counts. For the CDR3, the DNA is TGTGCCAGCACCATTGGGGCGATGGATACGCAGTATTTT. Translating it yields CASTIGAMDTQYF. The gene calls are TRBV13 and TRBJ2-3, with a tentative D call TRBD1 (5 bases). Germline CDR1 and CDR2: PRHDT and FYEKMQ (reference sequence). V dropped 7 bases and J dropped 6 bases, with 14 bases sitting between them. CDR3 size: 13 residues.

To note about this clonotype: It may be a read error: a sequence one base away is much more abundant. The chain recombines TRBV20-1 with TRBJ2-7, with 10 bases identical to TRBD2. The CDR3 has 18 amino acids. Germline trimming cut 1 base from V and 3 bases from J; bases unmatched to any gene: 15. CDR1 is DFQATT, CDR2 SNEGSKA, per germline (reference sequence). The DNA for the CDR3 is TGCAGTGCTAGAGGCGGGACTAGCGAGAGATGGTTAAGCTACGAGCAGTACTTC. It encodes CSARGGTSERWLSYEQYF.

In its sample, this clonotype was seen a few times. The chain couples TRBV5-1 to TRBJ2-7; D may be TRBD1 (5 bases). V dropped 1 base and J dropped 2 bases, with 13 bases sitting between them. The CDR3 consists of 15 residues. In germline, CDR1 is SGHRS, CDR2 YFSETQ. The chain's CDR3 is CASSLKRDSPYEQYF. CDR3 sequence (DNA): TGCGCCAGCAGCTTGAAACGAGACAGCCCCTACGAGCAGTACTTC.

This clonotype was recorded a few times. The J gene is TRBJ2-7, the V gene TRBV28; maybe TRBD1 (5 bases). CDR1 MDHEN and CDR2 SYDVKM come from the germline V gene. With 3 bases removed from V and 1 base from J, the gap between germline ends came to 13 bases. This CDR3 contains 15 residues. The CDR3 spells CASSFFLGESYEQYF. The CDR3 DNA follows: TGTGCCAGCAGTTTTTTCTTAGGGGAATCCTACGAGCAGTACTTC. Drawing the rest from reference TRBV28 and TRBJ2-7, the complete variable domain is DVKVTQSSRYLVKRTGEKVFLECVQDMDHENMFWYRQDPGLGLRLIYFSYDVKMKEKGDIPEGYSVSREKKERFSLILESASTNQTSMYLCASSFFLGESYEQYFGPGTRLTVT.

The sample holds a few counts of this clonotype. The gene calls are TRBV15 and TRBJ2-5; D ambiguous. CDR1 is LNHNV, CDR2 YYDKDF, per germline (reference sequence). The CDR3 has 14 amino acids. The V gene lost 0 bases and the J gene lost 2 bases, with 7 bases spanning the gap. The CDR3 DNA sequence: TGTGCCACCAGCAGAGATTTTGGGCAAGAGACCCAGTACTTC. Translated: CATSRDFGQETQYF. The full variable domain, rest sourced from reference TRBV15 and TRBJ2-5, is DAMVIQNPRYQVTQFGKPVTLSCSQTLNHNVMYWYQQKSSQAPKLLFHYYDKDFNNEADTPDNFQSRRPNTSFCFLDIRSPGLGDTAMYLCATSRDFGQETQYFGPGTRLLVL.

This clonotype showed up just a few times. J is TRBJ2-7 and V is TRBV11-2; tentative D call: TRBD2 (6 bases). Germline CDR1 SGHAT, CDR2 FQNNGV. The CDR3 totals 15 residues. Trimming stripped 3 bases from V and 1 base from J, with 13 bases between. The CDR3 coding sequence is TGTGCCAGCAGCTTTGGTACTAGCAGTTCCTACGAGCAGTACTTC. It encodes CASSFGTSSSYEQYF. Drawing the rest from reference TRBV11-2 and TRBJ2-7, the complete variable domain is EAGVAQSPRYKIIEKRQSVAFWCNPISGHATLYWYQQILGQGPKLLIQFQNNGVVDDSQLPKDRFSAERLKGVDSTLKIQPAKLEDSAVYLCASSFGTSSSYEQYFGPGTRLTVT.

In its sample, this clonotype was seen many times. CDR3 coding DNA: TGCGCCAGCAGCCTAGAGGGGTACTCCTACGAGCAGTACTTC. Protein sequence: CASSLEGYSYEQYF. The rearrangement joins TRBV5-1 to TRBJ2-7; either TRBD1 or TRBD2 may fit D (5 bases each). From germline, CDR1 is SGHRS and CDR2 YFSETQ. The CDR3 runs to 14 residues. Trimming cost V 4 bases and J 0 bases, with 11 bases left between them.

This clonotype came up many times. CDR3 nucleotide sequence: TGTGCCAGCAGTCCCCCCCCGTCCTCCTACGAGCAGTACTTC. This encodes CASSPPPSSYEQYF. This rearrangement joins TRBV28 to TRBJ2-7, with D hard to call. The CDR3 has 14 amino acids. Trimming removed 5 bases at V and 0 bases at J, with 11 bases between. Germline CDR1 is MDHEN and CDR2 is SYDVKM.

The J gene is TRBJ2-7, the V gene TRBV6-1; D is unclear. The germline V gene encodes CDR1 MNHNS and CDR2 SASEGT. The CDR3 is 11 residues long. The V and J ends lost 4 bases and 2 bases respectively, with 3 bases between them. DNA for the CDR3: TGTGCCAGCAGTGGGGCCTACGAGCAGTACTTC. It is translated as CASSGAYEQYF.

This clonotype was observed many times. The CDR3 region is CSANDEYSYEQYF. The CDR3 bases are TGCAGTGCTAATGACGAATACTCCTACGAGCAGTACTTC. The chain recombines TRBV20-1 with TRBJ2-7; D uncertain. This CDR3 contains 13 residues. The V end was cut by 4 bases, the J end by 0 bases, with 10 bases between. Germline assignment: CDR1 DFQATT and CDR2 SNEGSKA (reference sequence).

The chain recombines TRBV20-1 with TRBJ2-3, with 11 nucleotides matching TRBD2. The CDR3 covers 12 residues. Germline loops: CDR1 DFQATT, CDR2 SNEGSKA (reference sequence). V lost 8 bases, J lost 6 bases, and 4 bases stayed unmatched. CDR3: CSLAGGPDTQYF. The CDR3 DNA sequence: TGCAGTTTAGCGGGAGGGCCGGATACGCAGTATTTT.

The chain employs TRBV29-1 and TRBJ2-4, with D tentatively TRBD2 (7 bases). The CDR3 extends over 13 amino acids. The V gene lost 6 bases and the J gene lost 4 bases, with 13 bases spanning the gap. The germline gives CDR1 SQVTM, CDR2 ANQGSEA. CDR3 coding DNA: TGCAGCGTAAAGGGAGGGGGGAAAAACATTCAGTACTTC. This encodes CSVKGGGKNIQYF.

Notes on this clonotype: The junction does not match germline at one end; this may be a read error. The V call is TRBV7-8, the J call TRBJ2-5; TRBD1 agrees at 7 bases. In germline, CDR1 is SGHVS, CDR2 FQNEAQ. This CDR3 spans 15 amino acids. CDR3 protein: CASSYRGKYQEAQYF. For the CDR3, the DNA is TGTGCCAGCAGCTACAGGGGAAAGTACCAAGAGGCCCAGTACTTC.

This clonotype was seen repeatedly, ten times or more. The chain recombines TRBV5-1 with TRBJ2-7; the match to TRBD1 covers 10 bases. The CDR3 contains 14 residues. The ends lost 4 bases at V and 3 bases at J; junction bases unmatched: 4. Per germline, CDR1 SGHRS and CDR2 YFSETQ. CDR3 nucleotide sequence: TGCGCCAGCAGCACGGACAGGGGGTACTACGAGCAGTACTTC. This gives the protein CASSTDRGYYEQYF.

Ten or more counts support this clonotype. The chain recombines TRBV29-1 with TRBJ2-2; 7 bases line up with TRBD2. Per germline, CDR1 SQVTM and CDR2 ANQGSEA. CDR3 length: 13 residues. The V and J ends lost 0 bases and 5 bases, in that order; junction bases with no gene match: 0. CDR3 DNA: TGCAGCGTTGAAGAAGCGGGAACCGGGGAGCTGTTTTTT. Protein sequence: CSVEEAGTGELFF.

This chain links TRBV2 with TRBJ2-7, with D possibly matching TRBD1 (6 bases). The CDR3 contains 12 residues. The V gene's germline CDR1 is SNHLY and CDR2 FYNNEI. The V end lost 6 bases, the J end lost 3 bases, and 9 bases lay between the germline ends. CDR3 sequence reads: CASRDRVYEQYF. Here the CDR3 DNA reads TGTGCCAGCAGGGACAGAGTCTACGAGCAGTACTTC.

The chain couples TRBV2 to TRBJ2-7; possibly TRBD2 for D (6 bases). The germline CDR1 and CDR2 sequences are SNHLY and FYNNEI. The CDR3 length is 15 residues. The V end was cut by 1 base, the J end by 2 bases, with 12 bases between. For the CDR3, the DNA is TGTGCCAGCAGTGAAGGGGGGGTGCCCACCTACGAGCAGTACTTC. Translated: CASSEGGVPTYEQYF.

A remark on this clonotype: A much bigger clone sits one base away, suggesting this may be a read error. The chain employs TRBV2 and TRBJ2-3, with D hard to call. With 5 bases removed from V and 4 bases from J, the gap between germline ends came to 13 bases. Germline loops: CDR1 SNHLY, CDR2 FYNNEI. This CDR3 has 14 amino acids. CDR3 in amino acids: CASSQPDRADTQYF. DNA for the CDR3: TGTGCCAGCAGTCAACCCGATCGCGCAGATACGCAGTATTTT.

This clonotype was counted only a few times. V is TRBV20-1 and J is TRBJ2-2; 10 bases map to TRBD1. The CDR3 contains 14 residues. Unmatched junction bases numbered 3, after V lost 3 bases and J lost 5 bases. Germline V gene sequence: CDR1 DFQATT, CDR2 SNEGSKA (reference sequence). The CDR3 DNA reads as TGCAGTGCTAGGGGACAGGGGTTAACCGGGGAGCTGTTTTTT. Its protein product is CSARGQGLTGELFF.

The rearrangement uses TRBV6-5 and TRBJ1-4, with D unresolved. This CDR3 has 17 residues. Trimming removed 0 bases at V and 0 bases at J, with 11 bases between. Germline lookup yields CDR1 MNHEY and CDR2 SVGAGI. For the CDR3, the DNA is TGTGCCAGCAGTTACTCGAGTGGGGTCGCAACTAATGAAAAACTGTTTTTT. This gives the protein CASSYSSGVATNEKLFF.

DNA for the CDR3: TGTGCCAGCAGTTTAGTGGCCCACAATGAGCAGTTCTTC. As protein: CASSLVAHNEQFF. This chain links TRBV28 with TRBJ2-1; no clear D. V lost 2 bases to trimming and J lost 5 bases, with 7 bases between them. This CDR3 is built from 13 residues. Germline CDR1 and CDR2: MDHEN and SYDVKM.

As to this clonotype: A much larger clonotype is one base distant, so this may be a read error. The gene calls are TRBV2 and TRBJ2-3, with TRBD2 matching over 8 bases. Germline lookup yields CDR1 SNHLY and CDR2 FYNNEI. V gave up 4 bases and J gave up 4 bases; unmatched junction bases: 7. The CDR3 covers 15 residues. The CDR3 DNA reads TGTGCCAGCAGTGTAGGGGCGGGGGGCCCAGATACGCAGTATTTT. As protein: CASSVGAGGPDTQYF.